This T cell receptor (beta chain) was sequenced during a study of OX40 agonist ivuxolimab in advanced cancers. The wider study: Dose-escalation cases comprised hepatocellular carcinoma, melanoma, renal cell or head and neck cancer. Those enrolled were approximately 78% male, with a mean age of about 66 years and ages from 23 to 79. Study-wide results and limits: Compared with others, partial responders at 0.1-3.0 mg/kg displayed clonal expansion among the lowest.

With baseline, cycle 4 day 1, and cycle 7 day 1 as timepoints, blood was sampled. The CDR3 runs to 14 residues. The germline CDR1 and CDR2 sequences are MNHEY and SMNVEV (reference sequence). Trimming took 8 bases from V and 5 from J; bases not matched to a gene: 10. Here immunoSEQ multiplex PCR was the method, and the copy in TCRdb shows in-frame clones only, minus some. The sample yields tens of thousands of clones, approximately 89% seen once. Note on this clone: As yet, its antigen is unknown.

The clonotype originates from an adult with an advanced solid tumor such as melanoma, head and neck, liver or kidney cancer. The chain couples TRBV27 to TRBJ2-5; TRBD2 agrees at 8 bases. This sample comprised CD4+ or CD8+ T cells sorted from blood, obtained in a trial of the OX40 agonist ivuxolimab. Written as DNA, the CDR3 is TGTGCCAGCTCGACCTCGGGGGGGGAGGAGACCCAGTACTTC. It is translated as CASSTSGGEETQYF.